This T cell receptor beta chain was retrieved from a study of cytomegalovirus exposure and HLA in healthy donors. Germline V gives CDR1 WSHSY, CDR2 SAAADI. V shed 4 bases and J 5 bases; nucleotides not matched to a gene: 4. CDR3 length: 13 residues. This clone came up a few times. Researchers ran the PCR with 60 Vbeta and 13 Jbeta primers. TCRdb's table, derived via immunoSEQ multiplex PCR, lists solely in-frame clones and lacks some. Found here are some 78,000 clones, approximately 80% of them singletons; the top ten hold around 25%. The specimen sequenced was PBMCs. This TCR was recovered from a woman aged 45-65 years in good health and CMV-seropositive. The gene calls are TRBV10-2 and TRBJ2-5; 7 bases match TRBD2. In nucleotides, the CDR3 is TGCGCCAGCAGTGGGACTAGAGCCGAGACCCAGTACTTC. Its protein product is CASSGTRAETQYF.